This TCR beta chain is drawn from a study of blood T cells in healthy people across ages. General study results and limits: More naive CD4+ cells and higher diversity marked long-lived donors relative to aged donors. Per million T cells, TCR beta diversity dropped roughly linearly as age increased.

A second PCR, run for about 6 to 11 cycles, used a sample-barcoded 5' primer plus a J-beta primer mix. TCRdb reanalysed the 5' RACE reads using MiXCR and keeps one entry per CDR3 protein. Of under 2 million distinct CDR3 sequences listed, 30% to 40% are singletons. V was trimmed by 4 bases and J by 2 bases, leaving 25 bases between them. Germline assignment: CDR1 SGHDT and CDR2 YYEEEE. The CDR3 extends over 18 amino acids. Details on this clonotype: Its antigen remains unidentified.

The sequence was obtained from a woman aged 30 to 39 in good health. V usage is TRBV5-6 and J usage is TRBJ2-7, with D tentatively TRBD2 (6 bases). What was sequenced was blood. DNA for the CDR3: TGTGCCAGCAGCCCAAACGGGACTCACCGGGGGAAAACCTACGAGCAGTACTTC. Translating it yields CASSPNGTHRGKTYEQYF.